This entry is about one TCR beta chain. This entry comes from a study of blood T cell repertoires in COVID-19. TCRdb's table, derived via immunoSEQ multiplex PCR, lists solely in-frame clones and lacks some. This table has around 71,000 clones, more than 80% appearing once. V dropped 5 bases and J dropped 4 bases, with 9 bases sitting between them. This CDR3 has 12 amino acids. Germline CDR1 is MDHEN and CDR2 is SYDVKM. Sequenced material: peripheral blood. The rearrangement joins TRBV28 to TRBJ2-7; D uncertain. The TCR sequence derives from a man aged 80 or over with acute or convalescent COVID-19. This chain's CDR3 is CASSPPLYEQYF. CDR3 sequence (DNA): TGTGCCAGCAGTCCCCCATTGTACGAGCAGTACTTC. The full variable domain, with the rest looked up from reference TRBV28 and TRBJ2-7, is DVKVTQSSRYLVKRTGEKVFLECVQDMDHENMFWYRQDPGLGLRLIYFSYDVKMKEKGDIPEGYSVSREKKERFSLILESASTNQTSMYLCASSPPLYEQYFGPGTRLTVT.